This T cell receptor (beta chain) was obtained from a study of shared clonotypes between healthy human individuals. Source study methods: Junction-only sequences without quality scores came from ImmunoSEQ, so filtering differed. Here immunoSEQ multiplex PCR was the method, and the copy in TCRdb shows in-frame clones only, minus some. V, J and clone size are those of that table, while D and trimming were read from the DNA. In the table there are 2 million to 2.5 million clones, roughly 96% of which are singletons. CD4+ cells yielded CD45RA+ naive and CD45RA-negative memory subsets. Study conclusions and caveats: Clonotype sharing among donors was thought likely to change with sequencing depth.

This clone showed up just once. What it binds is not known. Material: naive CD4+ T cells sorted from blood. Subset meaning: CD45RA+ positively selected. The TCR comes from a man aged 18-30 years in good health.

The CDR3 is CASSGRTAENTEAFF. Here the CDR3 DNA reads TGTGCCAGCAGTGGTAGGACAGCCGAGAACACTGAAGCTTTCTTT. The chain carries TRBV6-1 and TRBJ1-1; a weak D match, TRBD1 (6 bases). This CDR3 has 15 residues. Germline CDR1 and CDR2: MNHNS and SASEGT. V gave up 4 bases and J gave up 1 base, with 13 bases separating them.